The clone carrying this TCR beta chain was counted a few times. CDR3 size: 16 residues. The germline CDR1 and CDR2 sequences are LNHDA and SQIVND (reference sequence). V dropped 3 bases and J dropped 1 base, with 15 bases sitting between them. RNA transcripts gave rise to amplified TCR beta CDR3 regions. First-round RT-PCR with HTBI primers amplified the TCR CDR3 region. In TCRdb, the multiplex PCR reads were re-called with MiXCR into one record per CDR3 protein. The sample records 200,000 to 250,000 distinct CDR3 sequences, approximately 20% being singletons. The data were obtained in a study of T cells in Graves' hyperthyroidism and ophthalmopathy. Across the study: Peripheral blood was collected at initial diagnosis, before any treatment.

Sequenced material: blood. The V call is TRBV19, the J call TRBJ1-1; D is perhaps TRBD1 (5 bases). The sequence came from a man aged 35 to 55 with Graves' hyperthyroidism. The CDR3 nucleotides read TGTGCCAGTAGTATGAGATCGGGCCAGGGGAACACTGAAGCTTTCTTT. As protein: CASSMRSGQGNTEAFF.